This TCR beta chain was recovered during a study of T cell responses to AZD1222 COVID-19 vaccine. The method was immunoSEQ multiplex PCR; TCRdb's version includes in-frame clones alone and lacks a portion of them. Altogether about 110,000 clones are present, 88% being singletons, with the ten largest covering roughly 1.5%. The sequence was collected from an adult in good health. The source was peripheral blood, collected on day 0 of AZD1222 vaccination.

The CDR3 loop reads CASSLDGAPQPQHF. The DNA of the CDR3 is TGCGCCAGCAGCTTGGACGGGGCGCCTCAGCCCCAGCATTTT. This sequence joins TRBV5-1 and TRBJ1-5; TRBD1 is a possible D gene (5 bases). The CDR3 is 14 residues long. Trimming took 0 bases from V and 6 from J, leaving 10 bases between them. Germline values: CDR1 SGHRS, CDR2 YFSETQ.